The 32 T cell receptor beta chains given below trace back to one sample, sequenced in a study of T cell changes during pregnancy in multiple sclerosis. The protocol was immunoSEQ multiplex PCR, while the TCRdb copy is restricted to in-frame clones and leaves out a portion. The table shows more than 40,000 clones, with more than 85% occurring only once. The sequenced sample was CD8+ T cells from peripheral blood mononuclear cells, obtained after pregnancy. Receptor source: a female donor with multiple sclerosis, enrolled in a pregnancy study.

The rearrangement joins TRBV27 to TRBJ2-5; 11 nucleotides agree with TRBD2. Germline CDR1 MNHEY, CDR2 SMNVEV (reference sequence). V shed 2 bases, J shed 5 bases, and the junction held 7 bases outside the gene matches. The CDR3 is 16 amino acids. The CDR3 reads CASSLGFSGGVETQYF. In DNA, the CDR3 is TGTGCCAGCAGTTTAGGGTTTAGCGGGGGGGTTGAGACCCAGTACTTC.

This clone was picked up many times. The CDR3 is CASSKTGSDGYTF. The CDR3 DNA follows: TGTGCCAGTAGTAAGACAGGGAGTGATGGCTACACCTTC. This rearrangement joins TRBV19 to TRBJ1-2; 7 nucleotides agree with TRBD1. In germline, CDR1 is LNHDA, CDR2 SQIVND (reference sequence). There are 13 residues in the CDR3. V lost 4 bases and J lost 6; bases outside the gene matches: 5.

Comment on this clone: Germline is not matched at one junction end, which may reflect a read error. CDR3 sequence reads: CAWRQGVSSYSSPLHF. The CDR3 DNA reads as TGTGCCTGGCGACAGGGGGTGAGCTCCTATAGTTCACCCCTCCACTTT. This chain connects TRBV30 to TRBJ1-6; TRBD1 aligns across 9 bases. Germline lookup yields CDR1 GTSNPN and CDR2 SVGIG (reference sequence). The CDR3 consists of 16 residues.

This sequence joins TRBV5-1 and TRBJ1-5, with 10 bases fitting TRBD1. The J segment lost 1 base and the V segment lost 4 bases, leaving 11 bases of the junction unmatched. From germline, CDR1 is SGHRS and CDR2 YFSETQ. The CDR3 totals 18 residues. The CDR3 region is CASSPGTGVGWSNQPQHF. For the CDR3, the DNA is TGCGCCAGCAGCCCGGGGACAGGGGTAGGGTGGAGCAATCAGCCCCAGCATTTT.

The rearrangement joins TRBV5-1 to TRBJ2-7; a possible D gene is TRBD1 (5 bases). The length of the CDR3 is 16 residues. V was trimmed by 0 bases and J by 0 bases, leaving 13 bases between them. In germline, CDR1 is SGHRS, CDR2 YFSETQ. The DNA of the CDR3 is TGCGCCAGCAGCTTGGGGTCACAGGTTAGCTCCTACGAGCAGTACTTC. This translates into CASSLGSQVSSYEQYF.

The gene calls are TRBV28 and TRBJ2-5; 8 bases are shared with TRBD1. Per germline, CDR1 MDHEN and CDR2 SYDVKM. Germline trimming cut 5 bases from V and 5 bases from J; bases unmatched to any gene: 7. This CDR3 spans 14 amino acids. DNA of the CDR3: TGTGCCAGCAGTGCAGACAGGGGCTTTGAGACCCAGTACTTC. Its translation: CASSADRGFETQYF.

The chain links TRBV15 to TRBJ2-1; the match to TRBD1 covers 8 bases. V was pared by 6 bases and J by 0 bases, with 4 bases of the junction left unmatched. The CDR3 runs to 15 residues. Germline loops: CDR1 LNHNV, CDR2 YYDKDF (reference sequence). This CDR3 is CATRRDRSSYNEQFF. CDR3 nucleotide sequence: TGTGCCACCAGAAGGGACAGGAGCTCCTACAATGAGCAGTTCTTC.

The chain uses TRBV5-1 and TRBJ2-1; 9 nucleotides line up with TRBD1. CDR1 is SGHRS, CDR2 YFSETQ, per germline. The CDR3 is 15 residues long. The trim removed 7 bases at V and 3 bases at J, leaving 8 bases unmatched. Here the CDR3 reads CASGTGTGNYNEQFF. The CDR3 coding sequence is TGCGCCAGCGGAACCGGGACAGGGAACTACAATGAGCAGTTCTTC.

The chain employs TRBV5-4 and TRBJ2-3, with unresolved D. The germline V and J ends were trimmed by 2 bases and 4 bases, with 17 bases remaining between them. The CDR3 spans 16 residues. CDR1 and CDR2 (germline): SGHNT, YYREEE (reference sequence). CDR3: CASSLSPVAPPDTQYF. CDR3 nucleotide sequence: TGTGCCAGCAGCTTATCCCCGGTAGCCCCGCCAGATACGCAGTATTTT.

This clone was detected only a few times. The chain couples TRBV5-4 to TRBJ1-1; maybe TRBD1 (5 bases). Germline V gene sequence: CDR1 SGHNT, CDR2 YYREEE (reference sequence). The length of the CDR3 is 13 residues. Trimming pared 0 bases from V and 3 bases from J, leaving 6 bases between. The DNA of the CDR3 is TGTGCCAGCAGCTTGGGGACACACACTGAAGCTTTCTTT. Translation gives CASSLGTHTEAFF.

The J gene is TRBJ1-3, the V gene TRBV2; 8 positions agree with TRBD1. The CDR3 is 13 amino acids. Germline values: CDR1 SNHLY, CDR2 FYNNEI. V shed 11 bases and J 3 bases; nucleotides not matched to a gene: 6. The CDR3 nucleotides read TGTGCCCCCATGGACAGGGATGGAAACACCATATATTTT. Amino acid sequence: CAPMDRDGNTIYF.

CDR3 sequence: CASSAVPSFGTEAFF. CDR3 DNA sequence: TGTGCCAGCAGCGCTGTACCCTCTTTCGGCACTGAAGCTTTCTTT. The genes are TRBV9 and TRBJ1-1; D is unresolved. The germline V and J ends were trimmed by 3 bases and 4 bases, with 16 bases remaining between them. CDR1 SGDLS and CDR2 YYNGEE come from the germline V gene. This CDR3 has 15 amino acids.

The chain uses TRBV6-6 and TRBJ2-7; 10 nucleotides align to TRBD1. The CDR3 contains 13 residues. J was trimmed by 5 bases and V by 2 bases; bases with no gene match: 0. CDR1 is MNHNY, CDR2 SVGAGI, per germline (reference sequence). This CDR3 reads CASSYGTGDEQYF. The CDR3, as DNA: TGTGCCAGCAGTTACGGGACAGGGGACGAGCAGTACTTC.

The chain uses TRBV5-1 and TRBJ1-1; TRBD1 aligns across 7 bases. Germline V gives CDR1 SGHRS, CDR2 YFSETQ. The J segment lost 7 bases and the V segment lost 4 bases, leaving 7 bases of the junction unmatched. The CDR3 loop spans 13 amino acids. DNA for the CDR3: TGCGCCAGCAGCATCGACAGGGATATTGAAGCTTTCTTT. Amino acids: CASSIDRDIEAFF. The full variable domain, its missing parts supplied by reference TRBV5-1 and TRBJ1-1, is KAGVTQTPRYLIKTRGQQVTLSCSPISGHRSVSWYQQTPGQGLQFLFEYFSETQRNKGNFPGRFSGRQFSNSRSEMNVSTLELGDSALYLCASSIDRDIEAFFGQGTRLTVV.

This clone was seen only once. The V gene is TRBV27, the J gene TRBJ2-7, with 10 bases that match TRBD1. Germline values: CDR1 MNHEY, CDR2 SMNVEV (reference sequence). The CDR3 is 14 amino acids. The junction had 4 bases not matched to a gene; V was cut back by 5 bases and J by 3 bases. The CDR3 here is CASSPRDRGYEQYF. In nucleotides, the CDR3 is TGTGCCAGCAGTCCACGGGACAGGGGCTACGAGCAGTACTTC.

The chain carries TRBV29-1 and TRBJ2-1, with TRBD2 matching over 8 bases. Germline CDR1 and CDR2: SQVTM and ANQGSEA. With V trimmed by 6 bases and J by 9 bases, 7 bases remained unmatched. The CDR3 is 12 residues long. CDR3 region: CSVGLAGGEQFF. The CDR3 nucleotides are TGCAGCGTGGGTCTAGCGGGCGGTGAGCAGTTCTTC.

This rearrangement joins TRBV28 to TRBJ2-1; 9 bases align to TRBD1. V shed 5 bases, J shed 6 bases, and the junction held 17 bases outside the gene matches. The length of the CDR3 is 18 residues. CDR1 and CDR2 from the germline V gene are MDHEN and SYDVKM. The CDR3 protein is CASSIPWTTGTGLNEQFF. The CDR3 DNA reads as TGTGCCAGCAGTATACCATGGACTACCGGGACAGGGCTCAATGAGCAGTTCTTC.

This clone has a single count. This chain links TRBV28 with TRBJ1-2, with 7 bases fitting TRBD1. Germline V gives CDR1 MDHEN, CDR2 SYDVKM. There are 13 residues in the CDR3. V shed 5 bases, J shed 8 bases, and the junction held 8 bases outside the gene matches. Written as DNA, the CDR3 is TGTGCCAGCAGTCTAGACAGGGTGAGGGGCTACACCTTC. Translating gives CASSLDRVRGYTF.

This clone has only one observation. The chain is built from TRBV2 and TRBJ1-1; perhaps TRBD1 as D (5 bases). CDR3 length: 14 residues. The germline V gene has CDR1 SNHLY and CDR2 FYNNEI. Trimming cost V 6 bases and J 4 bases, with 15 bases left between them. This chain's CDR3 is CASRLQGFGTEAFF. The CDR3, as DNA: TGTGCCAGCAGACTTCAGGGCTTTGGCACTGAAGCTTTCTTT.

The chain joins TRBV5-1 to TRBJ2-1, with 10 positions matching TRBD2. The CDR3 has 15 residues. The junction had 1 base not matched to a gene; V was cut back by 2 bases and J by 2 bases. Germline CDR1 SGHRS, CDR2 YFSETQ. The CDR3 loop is CASSLSGGAYNEQFF. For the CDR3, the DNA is TGCGCCAGCAGCTTAAGCGGGGGGGCCTACAATGAGCAGTTCTTC.

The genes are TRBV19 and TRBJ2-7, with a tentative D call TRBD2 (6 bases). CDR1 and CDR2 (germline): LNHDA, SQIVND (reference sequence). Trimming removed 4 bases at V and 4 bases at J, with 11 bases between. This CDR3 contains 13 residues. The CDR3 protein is CASSTGTGYEQYF. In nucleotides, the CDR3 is TGTGCCAGTAGTACCGGGACTGGGTACGAGCAGTACTTC.

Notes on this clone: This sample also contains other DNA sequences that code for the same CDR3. The chain's CDR3 is CASSLTGNNQPQHF. The CDR3 DNA follows: TGTGCCAGCAGCTTGACGGGTAACAATCAGCCCCAGCATTTT. The genes are TRBV5-5 and TRBJ1-5; unclear D gene. The length of the CDR3 is 14 residues. V gave up 1 base and J gave up 3 bases, with 8 bases separating them. The germline gives CDR1 SGHKS, CDR2 YYEKEE (reference sequence).

CDR3: CASSETGSNYGYTF. The DNA of the CDR3 is TGTGCCAGCAGTGAGACAGGCTCCAACTATGGCTACACCTTC. The rearrangement uses TRBV7-2 and TRBJ1-2, with a tentative D call TRBD1 (6 bases). V was clipped by 6 bases and J by 2 bases, with 13 bases between them. This CDR3 contains 14 residues. CDR1 SGHTA and CDR2 FQGNSA come from the germline V gene.

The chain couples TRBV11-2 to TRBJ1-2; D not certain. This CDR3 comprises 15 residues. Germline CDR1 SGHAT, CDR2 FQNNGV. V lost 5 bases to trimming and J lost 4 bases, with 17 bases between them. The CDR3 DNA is TGTGCCAGCAGCGTAAACGCAGGAGGAGTCTATGGCTACACCTTC. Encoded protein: CASSVNAGGVYGYTF.

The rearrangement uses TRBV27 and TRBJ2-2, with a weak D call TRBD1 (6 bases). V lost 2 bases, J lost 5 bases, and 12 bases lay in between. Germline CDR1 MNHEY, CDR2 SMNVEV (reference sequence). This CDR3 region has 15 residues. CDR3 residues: CASSLIRGSTGELFF. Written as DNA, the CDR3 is TGTGCCAGCAGTTTAATCAGGGGATCGACCGGGGAGCTGTTTTTT.

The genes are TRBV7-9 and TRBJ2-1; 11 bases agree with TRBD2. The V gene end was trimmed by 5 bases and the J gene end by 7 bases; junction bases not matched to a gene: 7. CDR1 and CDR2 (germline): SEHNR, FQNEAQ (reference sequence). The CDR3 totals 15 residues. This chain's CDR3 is CASSELAGGPNEQFF. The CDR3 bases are TGTGCCAGCAGCGAATTAGCGGGGGGGCCTAATGAGCAGTTCTTC.

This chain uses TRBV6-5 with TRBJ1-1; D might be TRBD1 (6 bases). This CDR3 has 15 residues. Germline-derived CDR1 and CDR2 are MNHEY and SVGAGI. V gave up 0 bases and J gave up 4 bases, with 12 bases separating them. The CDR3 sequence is CASSYSGTSITEAFF. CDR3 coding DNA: TGTGCCAGCAGTTACTCAGGGACAAGTATCACTGAAGCTTTCTTT.

This chain's CDR3 is CSVGPAGAHTGELFF. The CDR3 DNA sequence: TGCAGCGTAGGGCCAGCGGGGGCGCACACCGGGGAGCTGTTTTTT. This sequence joins TRBV29-1 and TRBJ2-2; 8 positions agree with TRBD2. This CDR3 comprises 15 residues. V was clipped by 6 bases and J by 3 bases; unmatched bases: 9. Germline V gives CDR1 SQVTM, CDR2 ANQGSEA.

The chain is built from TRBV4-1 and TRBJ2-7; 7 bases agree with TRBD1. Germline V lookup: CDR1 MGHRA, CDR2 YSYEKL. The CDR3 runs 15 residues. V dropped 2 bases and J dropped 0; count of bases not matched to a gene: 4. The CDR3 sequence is CASSQTQGSSYEQYF. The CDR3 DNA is TGCGCCAGCAGCCAAACACAGGGGAGCTCCTACGAGCAGTACTTC.

The CDR3 DNA reads TGTGCCAGTAGTATAGGTCCGGGGAAGAACACTGAAGCTTTCTTT. Translating it yields CASSIGPGKNTEAFF. The J gene is TRBJ1-1, the V gene TRBV19; D unclear. Germline V CDR1 and CDR2: LNHDA, SQIVND (reference sequence). V was cut by 1 base and J by 1 base, with 10 bases left in between. The CDR3 totals 15 residues.

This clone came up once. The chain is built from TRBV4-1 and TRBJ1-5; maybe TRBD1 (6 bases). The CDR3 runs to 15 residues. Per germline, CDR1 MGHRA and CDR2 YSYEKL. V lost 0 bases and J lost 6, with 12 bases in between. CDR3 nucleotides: TGCGCCAGCAGCCAAGAACCAGGGACAATTCAGCCCCAGCATTTT. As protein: CASSQEPGTIQPQHF.

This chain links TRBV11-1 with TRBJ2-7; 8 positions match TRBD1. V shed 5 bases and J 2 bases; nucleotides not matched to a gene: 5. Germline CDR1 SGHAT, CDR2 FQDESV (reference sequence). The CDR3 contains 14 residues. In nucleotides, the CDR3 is TGTGCCAGCAGCCCCCGGGACAGGCCCTACGAGCAGTACTTC. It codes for CASSPRDRPYEQYF.